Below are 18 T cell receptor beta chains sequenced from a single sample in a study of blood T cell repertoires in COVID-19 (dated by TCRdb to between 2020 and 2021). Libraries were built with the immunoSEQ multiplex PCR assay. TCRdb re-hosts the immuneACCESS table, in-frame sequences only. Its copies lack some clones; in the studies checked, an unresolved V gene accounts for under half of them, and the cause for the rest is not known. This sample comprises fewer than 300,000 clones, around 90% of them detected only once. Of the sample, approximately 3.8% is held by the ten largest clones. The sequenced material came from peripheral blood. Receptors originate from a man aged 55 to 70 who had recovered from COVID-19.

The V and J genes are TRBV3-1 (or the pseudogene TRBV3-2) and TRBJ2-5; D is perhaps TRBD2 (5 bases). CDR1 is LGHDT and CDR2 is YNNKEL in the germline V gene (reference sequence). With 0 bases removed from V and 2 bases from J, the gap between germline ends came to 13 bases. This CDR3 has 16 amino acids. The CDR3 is CASSQEYHGDQETQYF. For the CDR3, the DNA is TGTGCCAGCAGCCAAGAATACCACGGGGATCAAGAGACCCAGTACTTC.

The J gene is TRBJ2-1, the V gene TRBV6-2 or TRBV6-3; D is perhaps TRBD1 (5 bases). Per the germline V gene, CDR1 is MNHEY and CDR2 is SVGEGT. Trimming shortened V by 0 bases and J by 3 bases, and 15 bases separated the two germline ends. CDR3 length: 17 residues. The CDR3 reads CASSYSGQARIYNEQFF. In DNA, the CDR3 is TGTGCCAGCAGTTACTCGGGGCAGGCTCGAATCTACAATGAGCAGTTCTTC.

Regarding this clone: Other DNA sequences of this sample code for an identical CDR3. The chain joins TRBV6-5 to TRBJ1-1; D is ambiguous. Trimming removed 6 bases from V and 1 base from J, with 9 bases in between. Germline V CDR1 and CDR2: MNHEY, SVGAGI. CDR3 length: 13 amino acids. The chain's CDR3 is CASSLTENTEAFF. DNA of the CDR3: TGTGCCAGCAGCCTCACTGAGAACACTGAAGCTTTCTTT.

CDR3: CASSSEFGAEAFF. The CDR3 DNA sequence: TGCGCCAGCAGCTCCGAGTTCGGTGCTGAAGCTTTCTTT. This sequence joins TRBV5-1 and TRBJ1-1; unclear D gene. Between the trimmed V and J ends, which lost 3 bases and 6 bases, there was a span of 12 bases. From germline, CDR1 is SGHRS and CDR2 YFSETQ. The CDR3 covers 13 residues.

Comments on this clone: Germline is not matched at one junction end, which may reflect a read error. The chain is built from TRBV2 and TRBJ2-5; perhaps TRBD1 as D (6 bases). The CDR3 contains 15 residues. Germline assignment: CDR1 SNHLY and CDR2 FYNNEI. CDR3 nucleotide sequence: TGTGCCAGCAGCGTTCCCGGGACACGGACCCGGACCCCGTACTTC. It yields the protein CASSVPGTRTRTPYF.

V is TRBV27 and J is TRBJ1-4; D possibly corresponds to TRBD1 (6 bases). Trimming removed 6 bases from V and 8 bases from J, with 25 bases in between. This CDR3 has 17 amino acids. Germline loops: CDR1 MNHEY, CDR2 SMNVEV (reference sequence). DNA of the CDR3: TGTGCCAGCAGGCCTCGCTCACACGGGACATGGATAGAAAAACTGTTTTTT. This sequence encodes CASRPRSHGTWIEKLFF.

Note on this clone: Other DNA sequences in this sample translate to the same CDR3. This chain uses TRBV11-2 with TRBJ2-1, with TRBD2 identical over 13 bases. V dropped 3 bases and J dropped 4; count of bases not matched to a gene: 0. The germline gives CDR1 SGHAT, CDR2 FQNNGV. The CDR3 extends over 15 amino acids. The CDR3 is CASSLTSGGYNEQFF. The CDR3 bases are TGTGCCAGCAGCTTGACTAGCGGGGGGTACAATGAGCAGTTCTTC. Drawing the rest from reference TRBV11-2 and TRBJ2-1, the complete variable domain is EAGVAQSPRYKIIEKRQSVAFWCNPISGHATLYWYQQILGQGPKLLIQFQNNGVVDDSQLPKDRFSAERLKGVDSTLKIQPAKLEDSAVYLCASSLTSGGYNEQFFGPGTRLTVL.

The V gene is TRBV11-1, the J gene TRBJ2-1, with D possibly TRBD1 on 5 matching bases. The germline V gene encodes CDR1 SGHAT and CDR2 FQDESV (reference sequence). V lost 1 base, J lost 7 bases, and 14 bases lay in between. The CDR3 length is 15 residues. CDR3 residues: CASSLGTGGGNEQFF. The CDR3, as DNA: TGTGCCAGCAGCTTAGGAACAGGTGGTGGAAATGAGCAGTTCTTC.

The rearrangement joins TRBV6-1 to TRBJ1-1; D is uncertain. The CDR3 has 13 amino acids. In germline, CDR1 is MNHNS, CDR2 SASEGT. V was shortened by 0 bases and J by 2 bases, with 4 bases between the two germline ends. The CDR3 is CASSEARNTEAFF. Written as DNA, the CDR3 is TGTGCCAGCAGTGAAGCCAGAAACACTGAAGCTTTCTTT.

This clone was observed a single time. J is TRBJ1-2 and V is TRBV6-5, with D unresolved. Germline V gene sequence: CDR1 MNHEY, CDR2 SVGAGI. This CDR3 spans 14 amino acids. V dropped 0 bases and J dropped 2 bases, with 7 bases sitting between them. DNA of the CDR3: TGTGCCAGCAGTTACTCGTCGGGAAACTATGGCTACACCTTC. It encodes CASSYSSGNYGYTF.

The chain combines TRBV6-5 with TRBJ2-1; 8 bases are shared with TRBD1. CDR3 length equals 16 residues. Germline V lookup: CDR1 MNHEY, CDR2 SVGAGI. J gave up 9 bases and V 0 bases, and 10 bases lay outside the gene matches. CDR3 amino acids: CASSYSHGRGLGEQFF. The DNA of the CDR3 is TGTGCCAGCAGTTACTCGCATGGCAGGGGGCTGGGTGAGCAGTTCTTC.

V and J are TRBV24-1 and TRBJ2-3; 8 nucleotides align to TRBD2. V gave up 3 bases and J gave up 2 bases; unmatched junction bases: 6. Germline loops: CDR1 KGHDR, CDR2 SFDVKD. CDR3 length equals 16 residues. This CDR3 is CATSDAPGGLTDTQYF. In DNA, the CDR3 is TGTGCCACCAGTGATGCGCCGGGGGGGCTCACAGATACGCAGTATTTT.

DNA of the CDR3: TGTGCCAGCAGTCTGTCCGGGACACTTGGAAACACCATATATTTT. Protein product: CASSLSGTLGNTIYF. The chain recombines TRBV6-5 with TRBJ1-3, with a weak D call TRBD1 (6 bases). The V end lost 5 bases, the J end lost 3 bases, and 14 bases lay between the germline ends. Germline CDR1 MNHEY, CDR2 SVGAGI. The CDR3 has 15 amino acids.

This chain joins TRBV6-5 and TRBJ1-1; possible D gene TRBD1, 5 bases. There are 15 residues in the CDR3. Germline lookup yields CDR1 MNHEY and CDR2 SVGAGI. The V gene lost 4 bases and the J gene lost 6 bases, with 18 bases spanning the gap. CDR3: CASSWYRSLWAEAFF. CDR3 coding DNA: TGTGCCAGCAGTTGGTACAGGTCGCTCTGGGCTGAAGCTTTCTTT.

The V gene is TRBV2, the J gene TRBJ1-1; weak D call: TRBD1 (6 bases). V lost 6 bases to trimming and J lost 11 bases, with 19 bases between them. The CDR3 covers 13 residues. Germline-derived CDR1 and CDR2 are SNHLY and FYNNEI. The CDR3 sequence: CASRGEGGRGAFF. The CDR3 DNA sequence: TGTGCCAGCAGGGGAGAGGGGGGGCGGGGGGCTTTCTTT.

This chain's CDR3 is CASSYGWRGNSPLHF. The CDR3 region has the DNA TGTGCCAGCAGTTACGGGTGGCGGGGGAATTCACCCCTCCACTTT. The chain is built from TRBV6-5 and TRBJ1-6; D is perhaps TRBD1 (5 bases). V lost 2 bases to trimming and J lost 7 bases, with 12 bases between them. The CDR3 is 15 residues long. Germline V gene sequence: CDR1 MNHEY, CDR2 SVGAGI.

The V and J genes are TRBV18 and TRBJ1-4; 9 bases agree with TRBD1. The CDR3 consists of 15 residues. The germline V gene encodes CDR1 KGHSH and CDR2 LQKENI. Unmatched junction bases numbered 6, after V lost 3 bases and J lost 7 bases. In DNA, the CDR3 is TGTGCCAGCTCACCTAGGACAGGGGTACGTGAAAAACTGTTTTTT. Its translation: CASSPRTGVREKLFF.

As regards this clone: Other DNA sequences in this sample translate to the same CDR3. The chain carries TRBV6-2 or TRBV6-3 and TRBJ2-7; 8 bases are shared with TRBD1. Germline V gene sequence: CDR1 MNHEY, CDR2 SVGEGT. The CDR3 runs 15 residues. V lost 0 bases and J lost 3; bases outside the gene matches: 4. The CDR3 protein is CASSYSGRGLYEQYF. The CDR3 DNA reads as TGTGCCAGCAGTTACTCTGGCAGGGGGCTCTACGAGCAGTACTTC.